Presented here are 28 T cell receptor beta chains from one specimen sequenced in a study of T cells expressing NK-cell markers. TCRdb re-called the 5' RACE reads and shows each CDR3 protein once, DNA omitted. Recorded here are about 390,000 distinct CDR3 sequences; the top ten clones represent around 10%. Sequences were obtained from blood T cells: a sorted CD56 or NKG2C T cell subset, CD4+ or CD8+ T cells, or bulk PBMC T cells (not recorded which). The receptors were sampled from a woman aged 45-65 years in good health.

This rearrangement joins TRBV11-3 to TRBJ1-2; TCRdb outputs TRBD1, but without DNA this stays unchecked. CDR1 is SGHNT, CDR2 YENEEA, per germline. The CDR3 spans 16 residues. The CDR3 sequence is CASSLGPRDTTYGYTF.

The chain links TRBV19 to TRBJ2-2; TCRdb picks TRBD2, but there is no DNA to check that call. The CDR3 runs to 14 residues. Germline CDR1 reads LNHDA; CDR2 reads SQIVND (reference sequence). CDR3: CASCLAGGVGELFF.

This chain joins TRBV15 and TRBJ2-3; TCRdb returns TRBD1, unconfirmable since there is no DNA. CDR3 length: 15 amino acids. Germline lookup yields CDR1 LNHNV and CDR2 YYDKDF (reference sequence). CDR3 residues: CATSSKGGGADTQYF.

The rearrangement joins TRBV28 to TRBJ2-5. The germline V gene has CDR1 MDHEN and CDR2 SYDVKM. The CDR3 contains 14 residues. CDR3 loop: CASRDVDLRETQYF.

This chain uses TRBV10-3 with TRBJ2-7; TCRdb's D call of TRBD2 is untestable without DNA. Germline loops: CDR1 ENHRY, CDR2 SYGVKD. The CDR3 has 13 residues. The CDR3 sequence: CAIRTGPQADQYF.

The chain combines TRBV15 with TRBJ2-3; TCRdb reports TRBD2, a call that lacks DNA to check it against. CDR1 and CDR2 (germline): LNHNV, YYDKDF (reference sequence). The CDR3 is made up of 16 amino acids. The CDR3 reads CATSRGMEGRGDTQYF.

The rearrangement uses TRBV29-1 and TRBJ2-1; lacking DNA, the TRBD1 call made by TCRdb goes unchecked. The V gene's germline CDR1 is SQVTM and CDR2 ANQGSEA. There are 13 residues in the CDR3. The CDR3 reads CSVETGGYNEQFF.

The genes are TRBV29-1 and TRBJ2-1; checking the TCRdb D call of TRBD1 is not possible without DNA. This CDR3 is 14 amino acids long. CDR1 and CDR2 from the germline V gene are SQVTM and ANQGSEA. CDR3 sequence: CSVEDLTGFDEQFF.

J is TRBJ2-1 and V is TRBV12-3 or TRBV12-4; checking the TCRdb D call of TRBD2 is not possible without DNA. The CDR3 length is 15 residues. CDR3: CASNTLAGWNNEQFF.

This rearrangement joins TRBV6-2 or TRBV6-3 to TRBJ2-5; the D gene TCRdb calls, TRBD2, cannot be checked with no DNA. CDR1 is MNHEY, CDR2 SVGEGT, per germline. There are 13 residues in the CDR3. The CDR3 is CASSPSGEETQYF.

The rearrangement links TRBV19 to TRBJ2-3; the TRBD2 assignment by TCRdb is unverifiable without DNA. Germline V CDR1 and CDR2: LNHDA, SQIVND (reference sequence). This CDR3 contains 15 residues. CDR3 residues: CASSIRVAVGDTQYF.

The genes are TRBV7-9 and TRBJ1-2; the D call from TCRdb, TRBD1, cannot be confirmed without DNA. The CDR3 runs 15 residues. Germline V lookup: CDR1 SEHNR, CDR2 FQNEAQ (reference sequence). The CDR3 loop is CASSLEGAANYGYTF.

The chain uses TRBV12-3 or TRBV12-4 and TRBJ2-7; TCRdb's D call, TRBD1, is unchecked because there is no DNA. This CDR3 contains 14 residues. The CDR3 sequence is CASSQLRQGIEQYF.

V is TRBV6-4 and J is TRBJ2-7; TCRdb reports TRBD2, a call that lacks DNA to check it against. Germline CDR1 reads MRHNA; CDR2 reads SNTAGT. This CDR3 has 13 residues. The CDR3 region is CASSEASPSEQYF.

The rearrangement links TRBV5-1 to TRBJ2-7; TCRdb names TRBD2, which stays unverified in the absence of DNA. In germline, CDR1 is SGHRS, CDR2 YFSETQ. This CDR3 region has 16 residues. CDR3 in amino acids: CASSLGSDGRIYEQYF.

The CDR3: CATSVGGSHNEQFF. The gene calls are TRBV2 and TRBJ2-1; TCRdb lists TRBD1, though no DNA is available to test this call. The CDR3 extends over 14 amino acids. Germline loops: CDR1 SNHLY, CDR2 FYNNEI.

The chain links TRBV5-1 to TRBJ2-1; the TCRdb D gene call, TRBD2, has no DNA to confirm it. This CDR3 is built from 15 residues. Per the germline V gene, CDR1 is SGHRS and CDR2 is YFSETQ. The CDR3 loop is CASSFGGAGNNEQFF.

The J gene is TRBJ1-1, the V gene TRBV30. This CDR3 contains 11 residues. CDR1 and CDR2 (germline): GTSNPN, SVGIG (reference sequence). The CDR3 region is CAWSSAAEAFF.

The rearrangement uses TRBV7-8 and TRBJ1-6; the TRBD1 assignment by TCRdb is unverifiable without DNA. The CDR3 is made up of 15 amino acids. CDR1 is SGHVS and CDR2 is FQNEAQ in the germline V gene. CDR3 sequence reads: CASGDLTGVNSPLHF.

This chain uses TRBV20-1 with TRBJ1-5; TCRdb names TRBD1, which stays unverified in the absence of DNA. The CDR3 runs 13 residues. Germline V CDR1 and CDR2: DFQATT, SNEGSKA (reference sequence). The CDR3 sequence: CSARDRGNQPQHF.

The CDR3 sequence is CASSPGLRGGQPQHF. The chain recombines TRBV5-1 with TRBJ1-5; TCRdb's D call of TRBD1 is untestable without DNA. Germline CDR1 and CDR2: SGHRS and YFSETQ. The CDR3 runs to 15 residues. The complete variable domain, with remaining parts taken from reference TRBV5-1 and TRBJ1-5, reads KAGVTQTPRYLIKTRGQQVTLSCSPISGHRSVSWYQQTPGQGLQFLFEYFSETQRNKGNFPGRFSGRQFSNSRSEMNVSTLELGDSALYLCASSPGLRGGQPQHFGDGTRLSIL.

The chain couples TRBV9 to TRBJ1-5; the TCRdb call, TRBD1, lacks DNA for checking. The CDR3 extends over 15 amino acids. Germline loops: CDR1 SGDLS, CDR2 YYNGEE. The CDR3 loop is CASSEAGASNQPQHF.

The V gene is TRBV5-1, the J gene TRBJ1-2; there is no DNA to check the TCRdb D call of TRBD1. The CDR3 runs to 14 residues. The germline V gene has CDR1 SGHRS and CDR2 YFSETQ. The CDR3 protein is CASSVQGWNYGYTF.

The chain joins TRBV29-1 to TRBJ1-1. Germline V lookup: CDR1 SQVTM, CDR2 ANQGSEA. This CDR3 region has 11 residues. The CDR3 loop reads CSVENGSEAFF.

The rearrangement links TRBV3-1 to TRBJ2-7. The germline V gene encodes CDR1 LGHDT and CDR2 YNNKEL (reference sequence). The CDR3 spans 13 residues. The CDR3 spells CASSQVRFLEQYF.

The rearrangement joins TRBV3-1 to TRBJ2-1; checking the TCRdb D call of TRBD2 is not possible without DNA. In germline, CDR1 is LGHDT, CDR2 YNNKEL (reference sequence). The CDR3 spans 16 residues. The CDR3 region is CASSRQTSGFYNEQFF.

The genes are TRBV27 and TRBJ2-1; lacking DNA, the TRBD1 call made by TCRdb goes unchecked. Germline V CDR1 and CDR2: MNHEY, SMNVEV (reference sequence). The CDR3 totals 13 residues. Here the CDR3 reads CASGTGASNEQFF.

The chain uses TRBV11-1 and TRBJ1-2; TCRdb returns TRBD1, unconfirmable since there is no DNA. The V gene's germline CDR1 is SGHAT and CDR2 FQDESV (reference sequence). The CDR3 covers 12 residues. The CDR3 region is CASSLGASGHTF.